This TCR beta chain was sequenced for a study of OX40 agonist ivuxolimab in advanced cancers. Study-wide context: Patients enrolled in dose escalation were diagnosed with hepatocellular carcinoma, melanoma, renal cell or head and neck cancer. Cohort: more than 75% men, mean age approximately 66, aged roughly 23 to 79.

The study's findings and limits: CD8+ T cells were the subset that, on average, had more expanded clones than CD4+. Undetermined was the antigen specificity of the expanded peripheral T cells.

Some clones are missing from TCRdb's copy, which holds only in-frame ones; the method was immunoSEQ multiplex PCR. The sample carries 50,000 to 75,000 clones, just under 85% recorded once. This clone was counted only a few times. What it recognizes is unknown. With V trimmed by 2 bases and J by 3 bases, 3 bases remained unmatched. The CDR3 consists of 15 residues. Germline V CDR1 and CDR2: SGHTA, FQGNSA. The TCR was taken from an adult with an advanced solid tumor such as melanoma, head and neck, liver or kidney cancer. Specimen: CD4+ or CD8+ T cells sorted from blood, collected in a trial of the OX40 agonist ivuxolimab. The rearrangement links TRBV7-2 to TRBJ2-2; 7 nucleotides align to TRBD1. CDR3 DNA sequence: TGTGCCAGCAGCTTAAGACAGGGCTACACCGGGGAGCTGTTTTTT. Its protein product is CASSLRQGYTGELFF.